This TCR beta chain derives from a study of blood T cell repertoires in COVID-19 (TCRdb year 2020). Context from the whole study: Samples covering the acute and convalescent phases of COVID-19 were provided by collaborators in the United States, Italy and Spain. Where available, HLA class I and class II types were taken from metadata supplied by the sample provider and were not determined by assay-based typing. Samples were obtained from the ongoing ImmuneRACE study (first 160 participants) and from 1,200 or so subjects provided by 6 global collaborators. The repertoires were released in a freely available public database intended as a resource for research on the immune response to SARS-CoV-2. The material from the prospective study consisted of cDNA or gDNA derived from T cells, B-cell-depleted T cells, or PBMCs. A de-identified subject ID, COVID-19 status, age in years and sex were almost always included in the sample metadata. Deeply sampled blood TCRbeta repertoires from subjects exposed to, actively infected with, or recovered from COVID-19 were included in the dataset.

The germline V and J ends show losses of 5 bases and 2 bases respectively, and no gene match explains 4 bases of the junction. According to the germline V gene, CDR1 reads SGHTA and CDR2 reads FQGNSA. From the cysteine through the phenylalanine, the CDR3 covers 14 amino acids. The sequence is cut down to CDR3 DNA, 42 bases in frame from base 1. Worth noting for this clone: Its binding antigen is unknown. No base quality values were provided; no much bigger clone lies one nucleotide off.

General conclusions and limits of the study: How much clinical and demographic metadata was included differed by source and by participant, and the metadata was provided uncurated.

TCRbeta CDR3 regions were amplified from genomic DNA using the immunoSEQ Assay, a bias-controlled multiplex PCR. The original methods were these. Within the assay, amplification of reference gene primers was used to estimate how many nucleated cells each sample contained. To quantify the absolute abundance of each unique TCRbeta CDR3 rearrangement, sequence reads were collapsed and filtered. Productive Simpson clonality was computed per sample as the square root of Simpson's diversity index over productive rearrangements. TCRdb took over this immuneACCESS table, retaining in-frame rearrangements with V and J assigned. Such tables are incomplete; in checked studies, under half of the missing clones stem from an unresolved V gene, and the remainder is unexplained. The DNA was the basis for D and trimming; V, J and clone size are from that table. For this sample there are about 120,000 clones; around nine tenths appear just once. The ten largest clones capture about 2.1% of the sample.

The collaborating institutions used their own protocols to collect whole blood in K2EDTA tubes. For TCRbeta analysis, collaborators shipped samples as frozen whole blood, isolated PBMCs, or DNA extracted from either of those sample types. This sequence uses TRBV7-2 and TRBJ2-5, with 8 bases in between that match TRBD1. The material sequenced was peripheral blood. The receptor was isolated from a woman aged 45 to 65 with acute or convalescent COVID-19. The DNA sequence is TGTGCCAGCAGCCGGGACAGGTCACAAGAGACCCAGTACTTC. Its coded protein is CASSRDRSQETQYF.